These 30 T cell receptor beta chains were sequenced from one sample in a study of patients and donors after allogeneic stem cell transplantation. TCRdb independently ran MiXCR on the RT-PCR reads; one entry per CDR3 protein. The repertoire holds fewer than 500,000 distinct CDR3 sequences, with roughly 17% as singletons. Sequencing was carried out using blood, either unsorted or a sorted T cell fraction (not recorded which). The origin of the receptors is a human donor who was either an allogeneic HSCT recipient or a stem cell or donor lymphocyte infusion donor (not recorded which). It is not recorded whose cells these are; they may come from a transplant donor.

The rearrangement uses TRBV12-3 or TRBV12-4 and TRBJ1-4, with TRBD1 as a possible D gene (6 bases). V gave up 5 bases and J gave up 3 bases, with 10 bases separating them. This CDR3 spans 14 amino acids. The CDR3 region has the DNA TGTGCCAGCAGTCCCCAGGGGCCTAATGAAAAACTGTTTTTT. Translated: CASSPQGPNEKLFF.

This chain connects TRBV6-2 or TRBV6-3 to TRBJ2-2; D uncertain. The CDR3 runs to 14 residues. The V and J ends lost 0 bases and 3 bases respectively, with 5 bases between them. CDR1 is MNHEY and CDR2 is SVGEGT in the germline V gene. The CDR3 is CASSYSVDTGELFF. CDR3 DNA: TGTGCCAGCAGTTACTCGGTTGACACCGGGGAGCTGTTTTTT.

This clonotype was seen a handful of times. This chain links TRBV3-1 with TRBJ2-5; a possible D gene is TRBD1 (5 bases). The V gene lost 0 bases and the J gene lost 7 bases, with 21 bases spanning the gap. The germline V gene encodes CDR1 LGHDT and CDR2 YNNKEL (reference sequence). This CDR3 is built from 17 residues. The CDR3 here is CASSQDIRGSAKGTQYF. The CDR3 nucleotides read TGTGCCAGCAGCCAAGATATAAGGGGTTCGGCCAAGGGGACCCAGTACTTC.

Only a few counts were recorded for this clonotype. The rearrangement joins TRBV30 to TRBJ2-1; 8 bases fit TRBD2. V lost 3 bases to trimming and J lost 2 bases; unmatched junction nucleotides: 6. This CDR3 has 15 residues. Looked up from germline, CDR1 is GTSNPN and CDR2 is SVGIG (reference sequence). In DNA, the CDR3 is TGTGCCTGGAGACCACGTAGCGGGACCTACAATGAGCAGTTCTTC. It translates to CAWRPRSGTYNEQFF.

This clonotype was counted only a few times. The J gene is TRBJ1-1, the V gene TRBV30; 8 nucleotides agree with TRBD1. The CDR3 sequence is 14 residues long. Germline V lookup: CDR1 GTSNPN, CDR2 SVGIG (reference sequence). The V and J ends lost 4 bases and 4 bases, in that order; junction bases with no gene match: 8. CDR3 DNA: TGTGCCTGGAAAGGGCACGGACAGGGCACTGAAGCTTTCTTT. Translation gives CAWKGHGQGTEAFF.

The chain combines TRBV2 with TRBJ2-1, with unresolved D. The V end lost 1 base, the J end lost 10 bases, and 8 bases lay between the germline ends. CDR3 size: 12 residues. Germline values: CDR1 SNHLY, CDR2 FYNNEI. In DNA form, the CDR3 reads TGTGCCAGCAGTGAAGGCTTCTCCGAGCAGTTCTTC. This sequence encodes CASSEGFSEQFF.

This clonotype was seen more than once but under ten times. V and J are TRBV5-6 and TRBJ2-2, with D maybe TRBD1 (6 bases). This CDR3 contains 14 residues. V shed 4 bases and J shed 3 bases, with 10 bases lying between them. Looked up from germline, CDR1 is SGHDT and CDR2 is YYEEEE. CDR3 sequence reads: CASSVRGYTGELFF. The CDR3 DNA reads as TGTGCCAGCAGCGTCAGGGGCTACACCGGGGAGCTGTTTTTT.

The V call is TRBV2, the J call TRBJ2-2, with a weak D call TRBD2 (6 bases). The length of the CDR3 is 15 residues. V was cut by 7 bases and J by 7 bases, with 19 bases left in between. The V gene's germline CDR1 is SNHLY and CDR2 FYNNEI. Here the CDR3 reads CASMGRTTKFGELFF. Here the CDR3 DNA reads TGTGCCAGCATGGGCCGGACTACGAAATTCGGGGAGCTGTTTTTT. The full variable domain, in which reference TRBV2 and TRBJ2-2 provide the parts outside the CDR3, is EPEVTQTPSHQVTQMGQEVILRCVPISNHLYFYWYRQILGQKVEFLVSFYNNEISEKSEIFDDQFSVERPDGSNFTLKIRSTKLEDSAMYFCASMGRTTKFGELFFGEGSRLTVL.

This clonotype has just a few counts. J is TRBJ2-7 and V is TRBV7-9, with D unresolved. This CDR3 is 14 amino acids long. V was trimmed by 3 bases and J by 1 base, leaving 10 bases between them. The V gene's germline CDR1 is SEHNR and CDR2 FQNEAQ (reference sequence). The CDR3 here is CASSLATRSYEQYF. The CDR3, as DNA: TGTGCCAGCAGCTTGGCTACACGATCCTACGAGCAGTACTTC.

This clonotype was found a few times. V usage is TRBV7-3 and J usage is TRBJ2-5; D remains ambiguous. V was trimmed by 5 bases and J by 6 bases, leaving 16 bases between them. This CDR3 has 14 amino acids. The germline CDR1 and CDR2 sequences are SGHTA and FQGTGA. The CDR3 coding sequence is TGTGCCAGCAGCCTCGCCCCCGAACCGAAGACCCAGTACTTC. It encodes CASSLAPEPKTQYF.

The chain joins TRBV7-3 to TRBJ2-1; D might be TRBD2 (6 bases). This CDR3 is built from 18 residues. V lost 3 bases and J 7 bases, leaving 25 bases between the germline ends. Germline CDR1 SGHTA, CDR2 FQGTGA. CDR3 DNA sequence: TGTGCCAGCAGCTTGGAAGTCCTCGCGGGACGCCCGACAAATGAGCAGTTCTTC. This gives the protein CASSLEVLAGRPTNEQFF.

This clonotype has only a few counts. The CDR3 coding sequence is TGCAGCGTTGCCGCGGGCCCCTACGAGCAGTACTTC. This translates into CSVAAGPYEQYF. V gene TRBV29-1 combines with J gene TRBJ2-7; possibly TRBD2 for D (5 bases). The length of the CDR3 is 12 residues. Trimming cost V 4 bases and J 2 bases, with 9 bases left between them. Germline V CDR1 and CDR2: SQVTM, ANQGSEA.

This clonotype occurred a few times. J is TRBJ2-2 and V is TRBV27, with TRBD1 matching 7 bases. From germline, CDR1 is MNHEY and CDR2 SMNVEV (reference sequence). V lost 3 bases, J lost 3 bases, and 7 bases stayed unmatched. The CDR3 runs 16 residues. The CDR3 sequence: CASSFHDRVDTGELFF. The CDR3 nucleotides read TGTGCCAGCAGTTTCCACGACAGGGTGGACACCGGGGAGCTGTTTTTT.

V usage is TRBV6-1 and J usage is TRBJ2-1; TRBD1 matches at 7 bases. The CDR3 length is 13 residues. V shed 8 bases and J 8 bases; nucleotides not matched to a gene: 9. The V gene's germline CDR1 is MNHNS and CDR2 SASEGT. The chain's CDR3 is CASQRAGGYEQFF. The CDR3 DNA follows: TGTGCCAGCCAGAGGGCAGGGGGTTATGAGCAGTTCTTC.

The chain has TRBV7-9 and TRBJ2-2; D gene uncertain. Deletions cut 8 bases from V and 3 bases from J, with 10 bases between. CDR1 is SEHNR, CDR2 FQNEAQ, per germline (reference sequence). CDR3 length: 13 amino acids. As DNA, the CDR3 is TGTGCCAGCGTGACAAAGGACACCGGGGAGCTGTTTTTT. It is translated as CASVTKDTGELFF.

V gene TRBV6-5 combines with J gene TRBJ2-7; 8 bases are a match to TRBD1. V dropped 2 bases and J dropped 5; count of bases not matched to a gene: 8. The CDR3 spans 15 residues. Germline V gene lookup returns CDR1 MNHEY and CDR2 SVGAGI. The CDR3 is CASSYGRTGIDEQYF. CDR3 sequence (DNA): TGTGCCAGCAGTTACGGAAGGACAGGGATCGACGAGCAGTACTTC.

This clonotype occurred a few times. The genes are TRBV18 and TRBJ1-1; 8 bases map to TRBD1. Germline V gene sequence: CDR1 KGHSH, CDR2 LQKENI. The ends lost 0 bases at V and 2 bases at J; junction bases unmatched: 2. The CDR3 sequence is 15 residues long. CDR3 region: CASSPPDRDNTEAFF. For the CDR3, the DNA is TGTGCCAGCTCACCACCGGACAGGGATAACACTGAAGCTTTCTTT.

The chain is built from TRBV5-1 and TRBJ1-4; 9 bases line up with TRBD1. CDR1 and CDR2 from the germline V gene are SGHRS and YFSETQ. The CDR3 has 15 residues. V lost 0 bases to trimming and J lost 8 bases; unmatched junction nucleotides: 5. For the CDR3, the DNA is TGCGCCAGCAGCTTGGGGGGACAGGGACCGGAAAAACTGTTTTTT. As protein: CASSLGGQGPEKLFF. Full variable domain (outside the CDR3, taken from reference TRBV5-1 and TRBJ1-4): KAGVTQTPRYLIKTRGQQVTLSCSPISGHRSVSWYQQTPGQGLQFLFEYFSETQRNKGNFPGRFSGRQFSNSRSEMNVSTLELGDSALYLCASSLGGQGPEKLFFGSGTQLSVL.

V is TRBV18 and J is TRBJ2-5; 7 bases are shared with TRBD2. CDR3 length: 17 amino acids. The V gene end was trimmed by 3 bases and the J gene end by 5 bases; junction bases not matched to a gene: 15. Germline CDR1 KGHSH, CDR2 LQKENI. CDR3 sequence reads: CASSPPAGTKYSETQYF. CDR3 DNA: TGTGCCAGCTCACCGCCTGCCGGGACTAAATACTCGGAGACCCAGTACTTC.

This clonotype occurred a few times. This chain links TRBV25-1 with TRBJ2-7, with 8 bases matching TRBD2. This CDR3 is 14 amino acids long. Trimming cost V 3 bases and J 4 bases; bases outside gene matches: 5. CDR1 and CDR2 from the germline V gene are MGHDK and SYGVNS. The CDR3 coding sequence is TGTGCCAGCAGTGACCGGGAGGGCCCTTACGAGCAGTACTTC. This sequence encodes CASSDREGPYEQYF.

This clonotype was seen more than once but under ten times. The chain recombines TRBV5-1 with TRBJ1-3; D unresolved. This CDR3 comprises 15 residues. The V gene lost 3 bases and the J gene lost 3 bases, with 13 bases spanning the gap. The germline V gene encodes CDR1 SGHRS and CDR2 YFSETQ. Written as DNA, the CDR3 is TGCGCCAGCAGCTCCGGTCCGGGGTTTGGAAACACCATATATTTT. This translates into CASSSGPGFGNTIYF.

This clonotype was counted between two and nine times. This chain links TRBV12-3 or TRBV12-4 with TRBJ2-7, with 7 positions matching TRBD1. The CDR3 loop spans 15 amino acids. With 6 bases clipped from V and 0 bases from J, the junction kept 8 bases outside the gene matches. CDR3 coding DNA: TGTGCCAGCAGCTACCGGGACAGTGCCTCCTACGAGCAGTACTTC. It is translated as CASSYRDSASYEQYF.

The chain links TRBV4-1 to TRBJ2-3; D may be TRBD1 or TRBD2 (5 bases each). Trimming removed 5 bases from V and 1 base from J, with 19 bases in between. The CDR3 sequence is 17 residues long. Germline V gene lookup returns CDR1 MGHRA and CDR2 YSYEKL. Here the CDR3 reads CASSYPAGRGGTDTQYF. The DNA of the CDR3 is TGCGCCAGCAGCTACCCGGCAGGGAGAGGTGGCACAGATACGCAGTATTTT.

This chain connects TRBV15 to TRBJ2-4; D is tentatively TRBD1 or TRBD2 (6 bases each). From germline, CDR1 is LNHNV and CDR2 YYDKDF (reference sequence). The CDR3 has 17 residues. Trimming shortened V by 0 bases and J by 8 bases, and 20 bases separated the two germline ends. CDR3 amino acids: CATSRDPPRGLADIQYF. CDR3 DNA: TGTGCCACCAGCAGAGATCCCCCTCGGGGGCTTGCGGACATTCAGTACTTC.

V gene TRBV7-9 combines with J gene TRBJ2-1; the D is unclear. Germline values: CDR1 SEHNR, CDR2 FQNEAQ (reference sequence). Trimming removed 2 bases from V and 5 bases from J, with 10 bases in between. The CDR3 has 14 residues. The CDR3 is CASSLSPGNNEQFF. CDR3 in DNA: TGTGCCAGCAGCTTATCGCCTGGTAACAATGAGCAGTTCTTC.

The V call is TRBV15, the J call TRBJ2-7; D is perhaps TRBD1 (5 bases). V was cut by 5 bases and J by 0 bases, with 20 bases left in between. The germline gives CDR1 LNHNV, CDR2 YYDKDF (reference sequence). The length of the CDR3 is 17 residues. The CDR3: CATSSLGRGSFSYEQYF. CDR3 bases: TGTGCCACCAGCTCCTTGGGTAGGGGCAGCTTCTCCTACGAGCAGTACTTC.

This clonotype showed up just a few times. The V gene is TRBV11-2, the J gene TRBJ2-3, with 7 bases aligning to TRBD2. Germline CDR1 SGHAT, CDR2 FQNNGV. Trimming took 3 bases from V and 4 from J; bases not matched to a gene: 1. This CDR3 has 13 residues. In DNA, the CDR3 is TGTGCCAGCAGCTTTGCGGGAGCAGATACGCAGTATTTT. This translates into CASSFAGADTQYF.

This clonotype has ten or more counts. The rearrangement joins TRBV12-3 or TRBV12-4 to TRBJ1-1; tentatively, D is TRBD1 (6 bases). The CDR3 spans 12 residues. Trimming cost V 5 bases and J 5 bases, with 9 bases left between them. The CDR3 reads CASSPGVTEAFF. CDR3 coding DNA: TGTGCCAGCAGTCCAGGGGTTACTGAAGCTTTCTTT.

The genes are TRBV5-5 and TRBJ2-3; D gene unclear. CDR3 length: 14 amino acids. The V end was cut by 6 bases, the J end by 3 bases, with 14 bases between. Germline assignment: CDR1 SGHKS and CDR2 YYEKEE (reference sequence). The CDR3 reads CASTSEPRTDTQYF. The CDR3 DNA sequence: TGTGCCAGCACCTCGGAGCCAAGAACAGATACGCAGTATTTT.

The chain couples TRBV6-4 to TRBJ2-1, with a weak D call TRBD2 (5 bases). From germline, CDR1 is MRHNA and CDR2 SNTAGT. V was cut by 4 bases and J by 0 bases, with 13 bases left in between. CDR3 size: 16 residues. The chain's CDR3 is CASSASSWTSYNEQFF. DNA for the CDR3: TGTGCCAGCAGTGCTTCTAGCTGGACCTCCTACAATGAGCAGTTCTTC.